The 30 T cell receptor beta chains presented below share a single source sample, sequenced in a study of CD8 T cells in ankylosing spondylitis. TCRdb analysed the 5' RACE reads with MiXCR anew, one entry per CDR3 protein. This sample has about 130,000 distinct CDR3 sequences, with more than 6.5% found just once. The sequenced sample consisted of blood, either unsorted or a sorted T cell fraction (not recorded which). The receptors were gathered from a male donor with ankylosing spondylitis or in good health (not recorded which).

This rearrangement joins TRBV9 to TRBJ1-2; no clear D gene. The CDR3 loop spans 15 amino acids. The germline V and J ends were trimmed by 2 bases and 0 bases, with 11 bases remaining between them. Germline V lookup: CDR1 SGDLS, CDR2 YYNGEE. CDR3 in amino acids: CASSVVSTPNYGYTF. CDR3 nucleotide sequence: TGTGCCAGCAGCGTGGTCTCCACCCCTAACTATGGCTACACCTTC.

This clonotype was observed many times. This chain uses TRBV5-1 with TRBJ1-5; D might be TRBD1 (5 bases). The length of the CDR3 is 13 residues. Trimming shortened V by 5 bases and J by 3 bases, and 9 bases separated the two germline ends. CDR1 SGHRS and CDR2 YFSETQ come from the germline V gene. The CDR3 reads CASRQATNQPQHF. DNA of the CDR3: TGCGCCAGCAGACAGGCCACCAATCAGCCCCAGCATTTT. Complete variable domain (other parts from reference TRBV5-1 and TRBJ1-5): KAGVTQTPRYLIKTRGQQVTLSCSPISGHRSVSWYQQTPGQGLQFLFEYFSETQRNKGNFPGRFSGRQFSNSRSEMNVSTLELGDSALYLCASRQATNQPQHFGDGTRLSIL.

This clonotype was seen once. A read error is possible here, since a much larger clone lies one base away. The CDR3 bases are TGTGCCAGCGCGCCACAGGGGGGAAAGACCCAGTACTTC. The encoded protein is CASAPQGGKTQYF. This chain uses TRBV3-1 with TRBJ2-5, with 8 bases fitting TRBD1. The CDR3 runs 13 residues. V lost 8 bases, J lost 6 bases, and 8 bases stayed unmatched. CDR1 is LGHDT and CDR2 is YNNKEL in the germline V gene (reference sequence).

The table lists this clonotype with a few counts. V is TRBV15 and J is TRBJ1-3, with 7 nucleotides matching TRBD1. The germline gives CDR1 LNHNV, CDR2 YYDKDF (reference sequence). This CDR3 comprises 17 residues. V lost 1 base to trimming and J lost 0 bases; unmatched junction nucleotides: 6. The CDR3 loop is CATSRGGGPSSGNTIYF. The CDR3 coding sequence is TGTGCCACCAGCAGAGGAGGGGGCCCAAGCTCTGGAAACACCATATATTTT.

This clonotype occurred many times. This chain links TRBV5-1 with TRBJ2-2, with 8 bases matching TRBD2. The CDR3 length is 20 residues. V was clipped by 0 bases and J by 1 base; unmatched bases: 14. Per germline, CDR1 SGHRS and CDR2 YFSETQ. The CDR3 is CASSLAELADKFRNTGELFF. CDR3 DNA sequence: TGCGCCAGCAGCTTGGCCGAACTAGCGGATAAGTTTAGGAACACCGGGGAGCTGTTTTTT. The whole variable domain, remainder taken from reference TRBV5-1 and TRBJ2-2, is KAGVTQTPRYLIKTRGQQVTLSCSPISGHRSVSWYQQTPGQGLQFLFEYFSETQRNKGNFPGRFSGRQFSNSRSEMNVSTLELGDSALYLCASSLAELADKFRNTGELFFGEGSRLTVL.

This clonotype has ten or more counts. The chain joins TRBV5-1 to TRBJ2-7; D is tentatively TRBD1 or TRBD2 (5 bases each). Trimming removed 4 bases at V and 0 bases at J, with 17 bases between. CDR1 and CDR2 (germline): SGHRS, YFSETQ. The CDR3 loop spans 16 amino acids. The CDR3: CASSPLGGKSSYEQYF. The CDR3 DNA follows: TGCGCCAGCAGCCCTCTTGGGGGAAAGAGCTCCTACGAGCAGTACTTC.

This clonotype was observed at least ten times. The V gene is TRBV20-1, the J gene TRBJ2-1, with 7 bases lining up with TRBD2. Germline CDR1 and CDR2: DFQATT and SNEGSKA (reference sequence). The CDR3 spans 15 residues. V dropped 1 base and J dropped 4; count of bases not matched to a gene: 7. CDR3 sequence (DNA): TGCAGTGCTAGAGGGTTTGCGGGAGAGTACAATGAGCAGTTCTTC. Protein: CSARGFAGEYNEQFF.

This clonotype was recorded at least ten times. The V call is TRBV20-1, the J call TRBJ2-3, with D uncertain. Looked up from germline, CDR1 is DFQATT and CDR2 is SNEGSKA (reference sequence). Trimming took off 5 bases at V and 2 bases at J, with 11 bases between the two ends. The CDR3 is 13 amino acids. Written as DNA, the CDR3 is TGCAGTGCTGAGGACCCCCTCACAGATACGCAGTATTTT. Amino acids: CSAEDPLTDTQYF.

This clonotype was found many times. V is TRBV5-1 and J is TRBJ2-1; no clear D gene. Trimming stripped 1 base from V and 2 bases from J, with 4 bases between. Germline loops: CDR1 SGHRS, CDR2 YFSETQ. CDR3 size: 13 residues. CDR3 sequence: CASSLTTYNEQFF. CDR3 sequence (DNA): TGCGCCAGCAGCTTGACAACCTACAATGAGCAGTTCTTC.

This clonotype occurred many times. The CDR3 loop reads CSARILGTSGRKYNEQFF. The CDR3, as DNA: TGCAGTGCTCGCATTCTGGGGACTAGCGGGCGAAAATACAATGAGCAGTTCTTC. The chain uses TRBV20-1 and TRBJ2-1; TRBD2 aligns across 12 bases. With V trimmed by 5 bases and J by 4 bases, 15 bases remained unmatched. The CDR3 extends over 18 amino acids. Looked up from germline, CDR1 is DFQATT and CDR2 is SNEGSKA (reference sequence).

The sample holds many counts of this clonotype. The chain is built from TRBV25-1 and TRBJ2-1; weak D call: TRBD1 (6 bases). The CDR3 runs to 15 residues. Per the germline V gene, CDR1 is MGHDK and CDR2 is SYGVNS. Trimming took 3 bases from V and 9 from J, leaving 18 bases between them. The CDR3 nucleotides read TGTGCCAGCAGTGATCGGGCCACAGGGCTTGGTGAGCAGTTCTTC. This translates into CASSDRATGLGEQFF.

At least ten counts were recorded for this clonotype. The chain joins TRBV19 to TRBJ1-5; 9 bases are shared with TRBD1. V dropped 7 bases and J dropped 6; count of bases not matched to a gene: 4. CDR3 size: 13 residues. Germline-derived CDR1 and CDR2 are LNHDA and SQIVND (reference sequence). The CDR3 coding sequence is TGTGCCAGTACCCCGACAGGGGGTCAGCCCCAGCATTTT. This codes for CASTPTGGQPQHF.

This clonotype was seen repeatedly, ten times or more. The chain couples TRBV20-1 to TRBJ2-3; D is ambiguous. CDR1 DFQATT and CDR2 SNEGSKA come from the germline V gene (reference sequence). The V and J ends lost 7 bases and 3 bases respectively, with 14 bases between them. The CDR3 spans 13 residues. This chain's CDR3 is CSVQSRLTDTQYF. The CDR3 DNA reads TGCAGTGTCCAGTCCAGGCTGACAGATACGCAGTATTTT.

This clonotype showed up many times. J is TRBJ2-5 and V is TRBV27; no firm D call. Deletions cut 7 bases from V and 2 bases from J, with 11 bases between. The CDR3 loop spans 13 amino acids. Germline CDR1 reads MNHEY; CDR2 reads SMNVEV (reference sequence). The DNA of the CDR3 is TGTGCCAGCAAAGTAGGGCTTCAAGAGACCCAGTACTTC. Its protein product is CASKVGLQETQYF.

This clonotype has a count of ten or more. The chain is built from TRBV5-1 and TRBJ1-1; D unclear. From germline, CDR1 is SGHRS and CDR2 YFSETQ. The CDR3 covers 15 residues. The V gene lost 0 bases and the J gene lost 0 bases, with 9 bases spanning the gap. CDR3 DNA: TGCGCCAGCAGCTTGGAGGATGCGATGAACACTGAAGCTTTCTTT. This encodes CASSLEDAMNTEAFF.

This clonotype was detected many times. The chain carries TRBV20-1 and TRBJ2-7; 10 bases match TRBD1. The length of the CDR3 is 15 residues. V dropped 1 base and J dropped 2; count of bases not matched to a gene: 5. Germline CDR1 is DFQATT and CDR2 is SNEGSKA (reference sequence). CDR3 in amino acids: CSARGGTGATYEQYF. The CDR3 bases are TGCAGTGCTAGAGGGGGGACAGGGGCAACCTACGAGCAGTACTTC.

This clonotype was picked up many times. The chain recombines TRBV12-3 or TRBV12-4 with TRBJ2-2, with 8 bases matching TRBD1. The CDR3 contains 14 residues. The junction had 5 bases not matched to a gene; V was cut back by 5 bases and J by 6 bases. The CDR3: CASSGQGAAGELFF. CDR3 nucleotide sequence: TGTGCCAGCAGTGGGCAGGGGGCTGCCGGGGAGCTGTTTTTT.

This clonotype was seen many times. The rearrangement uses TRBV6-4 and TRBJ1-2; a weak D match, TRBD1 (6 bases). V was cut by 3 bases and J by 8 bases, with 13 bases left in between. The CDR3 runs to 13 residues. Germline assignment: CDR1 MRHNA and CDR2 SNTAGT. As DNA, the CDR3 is TGTGCCAGCAGTGAGGGCAGGGGAAGAGGCTACACCTTC. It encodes CASSEGRGRGYTF.

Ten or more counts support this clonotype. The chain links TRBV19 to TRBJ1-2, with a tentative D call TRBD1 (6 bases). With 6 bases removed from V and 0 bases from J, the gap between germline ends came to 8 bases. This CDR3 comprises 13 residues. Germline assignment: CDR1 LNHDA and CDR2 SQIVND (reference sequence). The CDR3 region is CASSEGANYGYTF. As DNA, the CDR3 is TGTGCCAGTAGCGAGGGGGCTAACTATGGCTACACCTTC.

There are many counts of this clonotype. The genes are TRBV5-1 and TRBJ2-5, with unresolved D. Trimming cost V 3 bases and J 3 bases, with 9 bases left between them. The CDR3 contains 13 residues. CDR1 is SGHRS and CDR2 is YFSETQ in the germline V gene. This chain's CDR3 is CASSSNVEETQYF. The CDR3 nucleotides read TGCGCCAGCAGCTCCAACGTTGAAGAGACCCAGTACTTC.

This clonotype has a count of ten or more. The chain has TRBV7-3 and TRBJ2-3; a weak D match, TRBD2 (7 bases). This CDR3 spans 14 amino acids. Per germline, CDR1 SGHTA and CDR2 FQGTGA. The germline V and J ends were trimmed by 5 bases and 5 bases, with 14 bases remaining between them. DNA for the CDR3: TGTGCCAGCAGCCGGACGGGGGGCATAGATACGCAGTATTTT. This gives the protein CASSRTGGIDTQYF.

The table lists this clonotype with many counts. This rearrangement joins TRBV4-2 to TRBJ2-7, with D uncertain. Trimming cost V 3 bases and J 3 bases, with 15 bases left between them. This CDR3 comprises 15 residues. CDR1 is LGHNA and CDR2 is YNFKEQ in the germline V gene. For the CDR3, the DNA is TGTGCCAGCAGCCAGGCCCCGGACGGTAGCTACGAGCAGTACTTC. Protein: CASSQAPDGSYEQYF.

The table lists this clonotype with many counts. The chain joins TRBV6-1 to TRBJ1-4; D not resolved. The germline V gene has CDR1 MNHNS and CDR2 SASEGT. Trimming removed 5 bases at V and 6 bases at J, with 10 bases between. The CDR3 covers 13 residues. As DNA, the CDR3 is TGTGCCAGCAGTCGCCTCCCGGATGAAAAACTGTTTTTT. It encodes CASSRLPDEKLFF.

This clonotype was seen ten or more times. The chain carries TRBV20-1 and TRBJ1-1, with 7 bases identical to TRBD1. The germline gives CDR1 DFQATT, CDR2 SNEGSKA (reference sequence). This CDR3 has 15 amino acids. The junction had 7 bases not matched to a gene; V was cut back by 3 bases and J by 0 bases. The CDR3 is CSARAQDRLNTEAFF. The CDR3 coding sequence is TGCAGTGCTAGGGCCCAGGACAGGCTGAACACTGAAGCTTTCTTT.

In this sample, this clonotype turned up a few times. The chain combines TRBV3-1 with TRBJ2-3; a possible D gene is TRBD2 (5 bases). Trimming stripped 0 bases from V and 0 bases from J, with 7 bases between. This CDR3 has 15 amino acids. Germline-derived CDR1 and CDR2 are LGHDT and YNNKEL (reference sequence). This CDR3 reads CASSQDRRSTDTQYF. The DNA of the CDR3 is TGTGCCAGCAGCCAAGACAGGAGGAGCACAGATACGCAGTATTTT.

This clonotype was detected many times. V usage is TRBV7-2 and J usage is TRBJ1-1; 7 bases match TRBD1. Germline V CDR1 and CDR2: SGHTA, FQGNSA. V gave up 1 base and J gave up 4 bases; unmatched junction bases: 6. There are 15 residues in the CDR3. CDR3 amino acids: CASSLGRTGPTEAFF. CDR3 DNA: TGTGCCAGCAGCTTAGGCCGGACAGGTCCCACTGAAGCTTTCTTT.

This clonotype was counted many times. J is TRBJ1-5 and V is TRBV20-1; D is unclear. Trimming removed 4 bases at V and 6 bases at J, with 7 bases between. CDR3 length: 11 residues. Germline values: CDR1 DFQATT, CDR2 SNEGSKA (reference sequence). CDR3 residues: CSAKFGQPQHF. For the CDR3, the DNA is TGCAGTGCTAAATTTGGTCAGCCCCAGCATTTT.

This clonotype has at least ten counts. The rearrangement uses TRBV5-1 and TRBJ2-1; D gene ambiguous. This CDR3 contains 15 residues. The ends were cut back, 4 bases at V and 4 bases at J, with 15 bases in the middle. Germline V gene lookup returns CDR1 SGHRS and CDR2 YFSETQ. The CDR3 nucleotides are TGCGCCAGCAGCGCCTCACCGGGCCAGTACAATGAGCAGTTCTTC. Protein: CASSASPGQYNEQFF.

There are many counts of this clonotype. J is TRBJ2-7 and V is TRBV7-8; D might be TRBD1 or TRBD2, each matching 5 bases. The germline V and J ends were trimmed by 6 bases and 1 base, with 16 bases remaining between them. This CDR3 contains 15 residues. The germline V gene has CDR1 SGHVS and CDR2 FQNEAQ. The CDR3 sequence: CASSPQGVGSYEQYF. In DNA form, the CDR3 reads TGTGCCAGCAGTCCCCAGGGAGTAGGTTCCTACGAGCAGTACTTC.

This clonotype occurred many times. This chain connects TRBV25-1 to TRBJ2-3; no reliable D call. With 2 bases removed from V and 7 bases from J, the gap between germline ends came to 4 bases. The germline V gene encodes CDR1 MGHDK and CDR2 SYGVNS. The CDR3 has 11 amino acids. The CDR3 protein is CASSEMYTQYF. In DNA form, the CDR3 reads TGTGCCAGCAGTGAAATGTATACGCAGTATTTT.